These 30 T cell receptor beta chains were all obtained from the same sample, sequenced in a study of blood T cells in healthy people across ages. Then a second PCR, running roughly 7 to 11 cycles, was carried out with a sample-barcoded 5' primer and a J-beta primer mix. TCRdb reprocessed the 5' RACE reads with MiXCR, giving one entry per CDR3 protein. The sample yields hundreds of thousands of distinct CDR3 sequences, over 20% seen once. Sequenced material: blood. These receptors were obtained from a man aged 65 to 85 in good health.

V is TRBV5-1 and J is TRBJ1-2, with 10 positions matching TRBD1. With 8 bases clipped from V and 5 bases from J, the junction kept 12 bases outside the gene matches. The germline V gene encodes CDR1 SGHRS and CDR2 YFSETQ. The CDR3 is 15 amino acids. The CDR3: CASARDRGQVYGYTF. The CDR3 nucleotides read TGCGCCAGTGCCCGGGACAGGGGCCAAGTTTATGGCTACACCTTC.

This clonotype was counted only a few times. The junction shows a germline mismatch at one end, possibly a read error. The genes are TRBV3-1 and TRBJ2-4; the D is unclear. There are 14 residues in the CDR3. Germline lookup yields CDR1 LGHDT and CDR2 YNNKEL (reference sequence). CDR3 nucleotide sequence: TGTGCCAGCGGCCAACGGCTAGCCAAAAACATTCAGTACTTC. Protein: CASGQRLAKNIQYF.

The V gene is TRBV5-1, the J gene TRBJ1-2; weak D call: TRBD1 (6 bases). The CDR3 length is 14 residues. CDR1 is SGHRS and CDR2 is YFSETQ in the germline V gene. V was pared by 0 bases and J by 14 bases, with 20 bases between. The CDR3 bases are TGCGCCAGCAGCTTGGAGGGTACGACAGGATTTGTGACCTTC. It specifies CASSLEGTTGFVTF.

This clonotype has just a few counts. The V and J genes are TRBV7-9 and TRBJ2-5, with D hard to call. Between the trimmed V and J ends, which lost 6 bases and 1 base, there was a span of 15 bases. The germline gives CDR1 SEHNR, CDR2 FQNEAQ (reference sequence). This CDR3 contains 15 residues. The CDR3 spells CASSLTAVPQETQYF. The DNA of the CDR3 is TGTGCCAGCAGTTTGACTGCCGTACCCCAAGAGACCCAGTACTTC. Filled out from reference TRBV7-9 and TRBJ2-5, the complete variable domain reads DTGVSQNPRHKITKRGQNVTFRCDPISEHNRLYWYRQTLGQGPEFLTYFQNEAQLEKSRLLSDRFSAERPKGSFSTLEIQRTEQGDSAMYLCASSLTAVPQETQYFGPGTRLLVL.

This clonotype has more than one count but fewer than ten. The chain has TRBV7-2 and TRBJ2-1, with a weak D call TRBD1 (5 bases). This CDR3 is 16 amino acids long. Germline V gene lookup returns CDR1 SGHTA and CDR2 FQGNSA. Trimming removed 0 bases from V and 8 bases from J, with 17 bases in between. CDR3 sequence reads: CASSLATQALRDEQFF. CDR3 bases: TGTGCCAGCAGCTTAGCGACACAGGCTCTTAGGGATGAGCAGTTCTTC.

The table lists this clonotype with a few counts. The V gene is TRBV29-1, the J gene TRBJ2-5, with TRBD2 as a possible D gene (5 bases). TRBJ2-7 explains the end of the DNA better; the J call may be wrong. Per germline, CDR1 SQVTM and CDR2 ANQGSEA. This CDR3 is built from 15 residues. The CDR3 DNA reads as TGCAGTGAGGGATGGATTAAGAACCTTTCCTACGAGCAGTACGTC. Its protein is CSEGWIKNLSYEQYV.

This chain joins TRBV5-1 and TRBJ1-6, with 7 bases identical to TRBD1. CDR3 length: 17 residues. Germline V gene sequence: CDR1 SGHRS, CDR2 YFSETQ. V was pared by 1 base and J by 6 bases, with 10 bases of the junction left unmatched. CDR3 bases: TGCGCCAGCAGCTTGTCCAGGACAGGATCTTCTAATTCACCCCTCCACTTT. Encoded protein: CASSLSRTGSSNSPLHF. Full variable domain (outside the CDR3, taken from reference TRBV5-1 and TRBJ1-6): KAGVTQTPRYLIKTRGQQVTLSCSPISGHRSVSWYQQTPGQGLQFLFEYFSETQRNKGNFPGRFSGRQFSNSRSEMNVSTLELGDSALYLCASSLSRTGSSNSPLHFGNGTRLTVT.

This clonotype was picked up many times. V usage is TRBV7-9 and J usage is TRBJ2-5; the match to TRBD2 covers 9 bases. CDR1 and CDR2 (germline): SEHNR, FQNEAQ (reference sequence). The CDR3 sequence is 16 residues long. V shed 4 bases, J shed 5 bases, and the junction held 11 bases outside the gene matches. DNA of the CDR3: TGTGCCAGCAGCTCCTATTCCGGGACTAGCATCGAGACCCAGTACTTC. This gives the protein CASSSYSGTSIETQYF.

This clonotype was counted ten times or more. This chain connects TRBV12-3 or TRBV12-4 to TRBJ2-1; 10 nucleotides agree with TRBD1. Losses at the gene ends were 8 bases for V and 0 bases for J; bases not matched to a gene: 13. The CDR3 has 18 amino acids. The CDR3 DNA reads TGTGCCAGCCGAGTGGGACAGGGGAAGAAGGACTCCTACAATGAGCAGTTCTTC. Residues: CASRVGQGKKDSYNEQFF.

This clonotype occurred a few times. This clone may be a read error of a much larger clone one base away. Without the conserved terminal phenylalanine or tryptophan, this CDR3 likely stems from a read error. The chain couples TRBV14 to TRBJ2-3, with 7 bases identical to TRBD2. V lost 4 bases, J lost 6 bases, and 10 bases stayed unmatched. The CDR3 extends over 15 amino acids. Germline V gene sequence: CDR1 SGHDN, CDR2 FVKESK. CDR3 sequence reads: CASSPRGLRGDTQYL. The CDR3 DNA follows: TGTGCCAGCAGCCCGCGGGGGTTAAGAGGGGATACGCAGTATCTT.

The rearrangement links TRBV20-1 to TRBJ2-5; 7 nucleotides match TRBD2. Trimming at V came to 5 bases and at J to 4 bases, leaving 16 bases not matched to a gene. The germline V gene has CDR1 DFQATT and CDR2 SNEGSKA (reference sequence). The CDR3 consists of 16 residues. CDR3 residues: CSAGWRGGRPTETQYF. CDR3 sequence (DNA): TGCAGTGCTGGATGGCGCGGGGGAAGACCCACAGAGACCCAGTACTTC.

V gene TRBV7-8 combines with J gene TRBJ2-1, with a weak D call TRBD1 (6 bases). The CDR3 runs to 20 residues. In germline, CDR1 is SGHVS, CDR2 FQNEAQ. The V gene lost 5 bases and the J gene lost 0 bases, with 26 bases spanning the gap. The CDR3 sequence is CASSLDGLMTDSSSYNEQFF. The DNA of the CDR3 is TGTGCCAGCAGCCTAGACGGTCTGATGACGGACAGTAGCTCCTACAATGAGCAGTTCTTC.

The rearrangement joins TRBV4-1 to TRBJ1-5; no definite D call. CDR3 length: 16 residues. Between the trimmed V and J ends, which lost 0 bases and 4 bases, there was a span of 13 bases. CDR1 and CDR2 from the germline V gene are MGHRA and YSYEKL. CDR3 region: CASSQELGLINQPQHF. The CDR3 bases are TGCGCCAGCAGCCAAGAATTAGGCTTGATTAATCAGCCCCAGCATTTT.

The chain has TRBV12-3 or TRBV12-4 and TRBJ2-2, with D unresolved. This CDR3 spans 14 amino acids. Deletions cut 3 bases from V and 1 base from J, with 6 bases between. The CDR3 here is CASSFWGNTGELFF. CDR3 nucleotide sequence: TGTGCCAGCAGTTTCTGGGGGAACACCGGGGAGCTGTTTTTT.

This clonotype was observed a few times. V and J are TRBV6-5 and TRBJ1-3; 7 bases map to TRBD1. The CDR3 runs to 17 residues. Germline V gives CDR1 MNHEY, CDR2 SVGAGI. V was pared by 2 bases and J by 4 bases, with 11 bases of the junction left unmatched. DNA of the CDR3: TGTGCCAGCAGTTACGGGTTCAACAGGGGTTACGGAAACACCATATATTTT. It encodes CASSYGFNRGYGNTIYF.

The chain couples TRBV20-1 to TRBJ2-2, with D maybe TRBD2 (6 bases). In germline, CDR1 is DFQATT, CDR2 SNEGSKA (reference sequence). The V end lost 0 bases, the J end lost 0 bases, and 8 bases lay between the germline ends. The CDR3 has 15 residues. The CDR3 loop reads CSAREGGTNTGELFF. DNA for the CDR3: TGCAGTGCTAGAGAGGGAGGCACGAACACCGGGGAGCTGTTTTTT.

There are a few counts of this clonotype. This chain uses TRBV20-1 with TRBJ2-3; D may correspond to TRBD1 or TRBD2 (5 bases each). V was shortened by 8 bases and J by 5 bases, with 14 bases between the two germline ends. The length of the CDR3 is 12 residues. Germline assignment: CDR1 DFQATT and CDR2 SNEGSKA (reference sequence). The CDR3 DNA sequence: TGCAGTCTAAATGGGGGTGGAGATACGCAGTATTTT. Translated: CSLNGGGDTQYF.

The J gene is TRBJ1-5, the V gene TRBV20-1; no clear D gene. The length of the CDR3 is 13 residues. V lost 1 base, J lost 4 bases, and 8 bases lay in between. The germline V gene has CDR1 DFQATT and CDR2 SNEGSKA (reference sequence). This CDR3 reads CSARGLANQPQHF. CDR3 in DNA: TGCAGTGCTAGAGGTCTGGCTAATCAGCCCCAGCATTTT.

The chain carries TRBV5-1 and TRBJ1-1; unclear D gene. From germline, CDR1 is SGHRS and CDR2 YFSETQ. V gave up 4 bases and J gave up 1 base, with 8 bases separating them. CDR3 length: 13 residues. The CDR3 sequence is CASSQAGNTEAFF. CDR3 nucleotides: TGCGCCAGCAGCCAAGCGGGGAACACTGAAGCTTTCTTT.

The chain combines TRBV20-1 with TRBJ1-2, with TRBD1 matching over 7 bases. The trim removed 7 bases at V and 4 bases at J, leaving 6 bases unmatched. The CDR3 is made up of 12 amino acids. CDR1 and CDR2 (germline): DFQATT, SNEGSKA (reference sequence). The CDR3 DNA reads as TGCAGTGGACAGGGATATTCCTATGGCTACACCTTC. Encoded protein: CSGQGYSYGYTF.

V is TRBV5-1 and J is TRBJ2-1, with 7 bases matching TRBD1. CDR3 size: 16 residues. J gave up 4 bases and V 4 bases, and 11 bases lay outside the gene matches. Germline V gives CDR1 SGHRS, CDR2 YFSETQ. The CDR3 here is CASSHRQGLGYNEQFF. The CDR3 DNA follows: TGCGCCAGCAGCCATCGACAGGGCTTAGGGTACAATGAGCAGTTCTTC.

This clonotype showed up many times. The V call is TRBV29-1, the J call TRBJ1-1; TRBD1 might be the D (6 bases). Germline lookup yields CDR1 SQVTM and CDR2 ANQGSEA. The V end lost 7 bases, the J end lost 5 bases, and 17 bases lay between the germline ends. The CDR3 runs 13 residues. CDR3 amino acids: CSGCRGGVTEAFF. Here the CDR3 DNA reads TGCAGCGGCTGTCGAGGGGGGGTTACTGAAGCTTTCTTT.

V is TRBV19 and J is TRBJ1-1; 8 nucleotides align to TRBD1. Germline V lookup: CDR1 LNHDA, CDR2 SQIVND (reference sequence). The CDR3 loop spans 14 amino acids. J was trimmed by 6 bases and V by 6 bases; bases with no gene match: 9. The CDR3 loop is CASRPRGRWAEAFF. CDR3 coding DNA: TGTGCCAGTAGACCCAGGGGGCGCTGGGCTGAAGCTTTCTTT.

This clonotype appeared a few times. V and J are TRBV5-5 and TRBJ2-5; D not certain. Trimming left V 2 bases short and J 0 bases short, with 8 bases between. The CDR3 is made up of 14 amino acids. Germline values: CDR1 SGHKS, CDR2 YYEKEE (reference sequence). CDR3 loop: CASSLGPHQETQYF. The CDR3 DNA is TGTGCCAGCAGCTTAGGACCACACCAAGAGACCCAGTACTTC.

This clonotype came up a few times. The rearrangement joins TRBV20-1 to TRBJ1-2, with no clear D. V lost 3 bases and J 4 bases, leaving 12 bases between the germline ends. Looked up from germline, CDR1 is DFQATT and CDR2 is SNEGSKA (reference sequence). The CDR3 totals 13 residues. This CDR3 is CSASLVQLYGYTF. The CDR3 bases are TGCAGTGCTAGCCTCGTACAGCTCTATGGCTACACCTTC.

V is TRBV12-3 or TRBV12-4 and J is TRBJ1-1; D not certain. The V end was cut by 8 bases, the J end by 0 bases, with 10 bases between. CDR3 size: 13 residues. This CDR3 reads CASVPHLNTEAFF. CDR3 sequence (DNA): TGTGCCAGCGTTCCTCATTTGAACACTGAAGCTTTCTTT.

This clonotype was detected a few times. The CDR3 region has the DNA TGTGCCAGCAGTTGGACAGGGGTAGCTGAAAAACTGTTTTTT. It yields the protein CASSWTGVAEKLFF. This rearrangement joins TRBV12-3 or TRBV12-4 to TRBJ1-4; 9 bases align to TRBD1. The CDR3 is 14 residues long. V lost 4 bases, J lost 7 bases, and 4 bases stayed unmatched.

V and J are TRBV11-2 and TRBJ2-5, with D hard to call. This CDR3 is 14 amino acids long. The germline V gene has CDR1 SGHAT and CDR2 FQNNGV. The V end lost 3 bases, the J end lost 1 base, and 9 bases lay between the germline ends. The CDR3 is CASSFMRLQETQYF. CDR3 DNA sequence: TGTGCCAGCAGCTTCATGAGACTCCAAGAGACCCAGTACTTC.

The J gene is TRBJ1-4, the V gene TRBV18; 8 bases are shared with TRBD1. V lost 6 bases and J lost 7; bases outside the gene matches: 13. Per the germline V gene, CDR1 is KGHSH and CDR2 is LQKENI. CDR3 size: 16 residues. The CDR3 reads CASSQPSGGRGEKLFF. In DNA form, the CDR3 reads TGTGCCAGCTCTCAACCGTCAGGGGGCCGGGGTGAAAAACTGTTTTTT.

This sequence joins TRBV6-1 and TRBJ2-5, with TRBD2 matching over 11 bases. From germline, CDR1 is MNHNS and CDR2 SASEGT. The CDR3 length is 15 residues. V shed 6 bases and J 2 bases; nucleotides not matched to a gene: 5. The CDR3 protein is CASRMGLAEQETQYF. The CDR3, as DNA: TGTGCCAGCAGGATGGGACTAGCGGAACAAGAGACCCAGTACTTC.